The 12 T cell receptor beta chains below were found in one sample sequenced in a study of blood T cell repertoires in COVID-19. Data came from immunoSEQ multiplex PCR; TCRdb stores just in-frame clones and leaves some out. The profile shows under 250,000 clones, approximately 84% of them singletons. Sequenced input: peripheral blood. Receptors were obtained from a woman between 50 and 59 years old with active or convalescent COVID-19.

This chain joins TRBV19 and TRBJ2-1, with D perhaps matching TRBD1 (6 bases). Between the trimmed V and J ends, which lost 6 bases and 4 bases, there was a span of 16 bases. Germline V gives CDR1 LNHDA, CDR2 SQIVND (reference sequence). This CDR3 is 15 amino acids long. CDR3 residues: CASRRSRTAYNEQFF. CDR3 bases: TGTGCCAGTAGAAGGTCAAGGACAGCTTACAATGAGCAGTTCTTC.

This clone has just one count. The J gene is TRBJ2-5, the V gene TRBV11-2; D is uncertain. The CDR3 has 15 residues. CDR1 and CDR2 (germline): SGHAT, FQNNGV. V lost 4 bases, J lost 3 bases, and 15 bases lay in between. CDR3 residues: CASSSFAGRKETQYF. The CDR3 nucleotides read TGTGCCAGCAGCTCCTTCGCTGGGCGAAAAGAGACCCAGTACTTC.

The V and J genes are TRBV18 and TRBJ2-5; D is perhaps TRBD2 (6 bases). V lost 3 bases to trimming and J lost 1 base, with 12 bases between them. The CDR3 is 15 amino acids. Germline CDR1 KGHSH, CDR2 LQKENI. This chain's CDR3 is CASSPLEGGQETQYF. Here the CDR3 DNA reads TGTGCCAGCTCACCCCTCGAGGGAGGCCAAGAGACCCAGTACTTC.

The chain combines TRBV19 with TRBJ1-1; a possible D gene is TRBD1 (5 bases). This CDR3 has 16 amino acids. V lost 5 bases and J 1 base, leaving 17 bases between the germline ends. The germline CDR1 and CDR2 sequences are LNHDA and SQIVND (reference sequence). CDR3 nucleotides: TGTGCCAGTAGTCCCAATGGGGGGAGGGGGAACACTGAAGCTTTCTTT. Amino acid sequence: CASSPNGGRGNTEAFF.

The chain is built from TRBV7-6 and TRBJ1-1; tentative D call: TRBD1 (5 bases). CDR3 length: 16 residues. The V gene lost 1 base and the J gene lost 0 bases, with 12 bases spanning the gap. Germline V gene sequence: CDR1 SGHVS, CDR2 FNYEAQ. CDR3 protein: CASSLETAPMNTEAFF. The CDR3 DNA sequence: TGTGCCAGCAGCTTAGAGACAGCTCCCATGAACACTGAAGCTTTCTTT.

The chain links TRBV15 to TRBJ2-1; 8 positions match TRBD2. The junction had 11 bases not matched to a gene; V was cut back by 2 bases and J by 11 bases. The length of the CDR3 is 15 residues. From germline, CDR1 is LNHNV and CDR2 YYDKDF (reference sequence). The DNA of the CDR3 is TGTGCCACCAGCAGACCCTCGCAAGGACTAGCAAAGCAGTTCTTC. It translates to CATSRPSQGLAKQFF.

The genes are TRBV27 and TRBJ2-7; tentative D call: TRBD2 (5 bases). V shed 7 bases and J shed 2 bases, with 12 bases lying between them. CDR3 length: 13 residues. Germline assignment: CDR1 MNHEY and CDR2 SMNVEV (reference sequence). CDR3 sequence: CASTGLKPYEQYF. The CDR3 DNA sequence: TGTGCCAGCACCGGACTGAAGCCCTACGAGCAGTACTTC.

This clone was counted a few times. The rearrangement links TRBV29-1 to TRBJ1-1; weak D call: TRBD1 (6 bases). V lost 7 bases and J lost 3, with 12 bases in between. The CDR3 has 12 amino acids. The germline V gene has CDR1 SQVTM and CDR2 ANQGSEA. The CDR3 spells CSAETGYTEAFF. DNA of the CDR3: TGCAGCGCTGAGACAGGCTACACTGAAGCTTTCTTT.

The CDR3 DNA reads TGTGCCAGCAGCCGAGGTAGCTCCTACGAGCAGTACTTC. Encoded protein: CASSRGSSYEQYF. The chain employs TRBV16 and TRBJ2-7; D not resolved. Trimming stripped 4 bases from V and 0 bases from J, with 7 bases between. This CDR3 spans 13 amino acids. Germline values: CDR1 KGHSY, CDR2 FQNENV.

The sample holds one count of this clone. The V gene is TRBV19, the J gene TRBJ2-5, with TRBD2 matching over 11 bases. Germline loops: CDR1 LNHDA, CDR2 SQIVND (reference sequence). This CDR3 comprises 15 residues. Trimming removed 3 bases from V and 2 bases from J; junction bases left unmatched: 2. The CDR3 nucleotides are TGTGCCAGTAGTATTCTAGCGGGGGGACAAGAGACCCAGTACTTC. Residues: CASSILAGGQETQYF.

The chain's CDR3 is CASTHREDTEAFF. The CDR3 coding sequence is TGTGCCAGCACCCACCGGGAGGACACTGAAGCTTTCTTT. The gene calls are TRBV6-6 and TRBJ1-1; D ambiguous. V was shortened by 7 bases and J by 3 bases, with 12 bases between the two germline ends. Germline V lookup: CDR1 MNHNY, CDR2 SVGAGI (reference sequence). The CDR3 is made up of 13 amino acids.

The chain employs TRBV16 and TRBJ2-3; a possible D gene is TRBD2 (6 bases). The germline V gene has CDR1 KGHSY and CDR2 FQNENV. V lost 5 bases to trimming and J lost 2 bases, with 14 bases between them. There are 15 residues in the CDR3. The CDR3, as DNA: TGTGCCAGCAGCGCATACGGGGGTCCCACAGATACGCAGTATTTT. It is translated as CASSAYGGPTDTQYF. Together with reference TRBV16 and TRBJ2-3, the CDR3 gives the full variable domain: GEEVAQTPKHLVRGEGQKAKLYCAPIKGHSYVFWYQQVLKNEFKFLISFQNENVFDETGMPKERFSAKCLPNSPCSLEIQATKLEDSAVYFCASSAYGGPTDTQYFGPGTRLTVL.